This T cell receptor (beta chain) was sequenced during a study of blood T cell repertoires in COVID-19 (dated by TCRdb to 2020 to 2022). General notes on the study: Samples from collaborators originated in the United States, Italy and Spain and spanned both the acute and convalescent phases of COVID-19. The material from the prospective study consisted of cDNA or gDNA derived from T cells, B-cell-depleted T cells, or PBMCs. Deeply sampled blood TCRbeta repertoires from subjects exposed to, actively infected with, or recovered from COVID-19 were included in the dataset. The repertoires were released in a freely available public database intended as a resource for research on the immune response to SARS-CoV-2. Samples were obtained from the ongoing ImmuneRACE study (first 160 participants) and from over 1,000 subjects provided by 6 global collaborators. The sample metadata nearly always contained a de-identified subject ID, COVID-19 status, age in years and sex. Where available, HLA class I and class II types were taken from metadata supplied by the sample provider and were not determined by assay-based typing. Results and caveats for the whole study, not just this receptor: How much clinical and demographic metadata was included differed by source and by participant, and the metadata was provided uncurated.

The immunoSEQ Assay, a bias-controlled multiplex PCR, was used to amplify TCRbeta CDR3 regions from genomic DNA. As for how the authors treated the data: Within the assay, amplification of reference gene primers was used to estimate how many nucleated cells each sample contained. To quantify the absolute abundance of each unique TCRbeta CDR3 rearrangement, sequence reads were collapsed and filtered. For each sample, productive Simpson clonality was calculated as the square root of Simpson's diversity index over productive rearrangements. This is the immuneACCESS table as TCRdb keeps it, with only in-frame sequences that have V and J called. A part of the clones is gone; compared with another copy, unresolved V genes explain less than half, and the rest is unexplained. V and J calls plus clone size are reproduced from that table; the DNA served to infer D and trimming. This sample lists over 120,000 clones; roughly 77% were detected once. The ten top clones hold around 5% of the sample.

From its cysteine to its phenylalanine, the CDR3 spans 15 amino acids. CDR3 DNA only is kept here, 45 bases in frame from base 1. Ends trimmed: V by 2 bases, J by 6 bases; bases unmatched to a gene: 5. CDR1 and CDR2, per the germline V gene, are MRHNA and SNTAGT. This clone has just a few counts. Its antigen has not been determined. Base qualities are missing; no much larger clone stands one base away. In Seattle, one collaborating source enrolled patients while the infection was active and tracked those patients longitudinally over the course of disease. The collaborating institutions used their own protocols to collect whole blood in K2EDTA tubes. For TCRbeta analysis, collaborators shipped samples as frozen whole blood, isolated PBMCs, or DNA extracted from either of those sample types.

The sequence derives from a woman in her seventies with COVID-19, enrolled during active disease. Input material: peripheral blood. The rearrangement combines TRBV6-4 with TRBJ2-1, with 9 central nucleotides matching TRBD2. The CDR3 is CASSDTGTSINEQFF. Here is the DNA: TGTGCCAGCAGTGACACCGGGACTAGCATCAATGAGCAGTTCTTC.